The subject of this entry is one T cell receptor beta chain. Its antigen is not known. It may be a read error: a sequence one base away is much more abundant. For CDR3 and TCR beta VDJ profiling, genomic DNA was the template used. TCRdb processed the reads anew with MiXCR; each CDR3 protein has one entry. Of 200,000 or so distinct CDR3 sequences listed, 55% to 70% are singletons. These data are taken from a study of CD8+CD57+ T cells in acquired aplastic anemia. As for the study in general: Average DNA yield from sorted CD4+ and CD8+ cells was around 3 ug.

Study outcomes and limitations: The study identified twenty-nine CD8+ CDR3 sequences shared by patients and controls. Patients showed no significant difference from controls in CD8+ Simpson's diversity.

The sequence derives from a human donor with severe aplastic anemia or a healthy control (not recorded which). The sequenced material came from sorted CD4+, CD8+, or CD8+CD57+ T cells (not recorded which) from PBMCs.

The CDR3 sequence is CACSLDRRTVYGYTF. As DNA, the CDR3 is TGTGCCTGCAGCTTAGATCGAAGGACAGTGTATGGCTACACCTTC. The chain links TRBV11-2 to TRBJ1-2, with D tentatively TRBD1 (6 bases). This CDR3 comprises 15 residues. Germline assignment: CDR1 SGHAT and CDR2 FQNNGV.